The sequence of this TCR beta chain was determined in a study of blood T cells in healthy people across ages. Trimming stripped 3 bases from V and 7 bases from J, with 20 bases between. The V gene's germline CDR1 is SGHKS and CDR2 YYEKEE (reference sequence). This CDR3 contains 15 residues. It was with a sample-barcoded 5' primer and a J-beta primer mix that a second PCR of roughly 7 to 12 cycles was run. TCRdb redid the calling of the 5' RACE reads with MiXCR, one entry per CDR3 protein. This sample has some 1,000,000 distinct CDR3 sequences; around 25% occur once, and the top ten carry around 0.75%. Another study also made use of these data, one on T cells of mothers and their children. That paper adds: The cDNA synthesis received all extracted RNA, at around 1.5 ug per 15 ul.

Sequencing used blood. The receptor was isolated from a girl aged 2-10 years in good health. The chain joins TRBV5-5 to TRBJ2-7; the D call may be TRBD1 or TRBD2 (7 bases each). The CDR3 loop is CASSSSGTEGGEQYF. CDR3 nucleotides: TGTGCCAGCAGCTCGTCCGGGACAGAGGGGGGGGAGCAGTACTTC.